Listed below are T cell receptor beta chains from one sample, sequenced in a study of identifying expanded T cells in peripheral blood. Data came from immunoSEQ multiplex PCR; TCRdb stores just in-frame clones and leaves some out. The sample gives 90,000 to 100,000 clones, about 88% of which show up once; around 4.3% is in the top ten. The sequenced sample consisted of blood. These receptors originate from a person aged 18 to 75 in good health. Both conserved end residues are part of each CDR3. The D gene is left open where the match is weak. Part of the rows lack a size; the others show once, few, many or a class for expanded clones.

clone_size j_call v_call d_call cdr3_nt cdr3_aa
NA TRBJ2-5 TRBV14 TRBD2 TGTGCCAGCAGCCAAGACGGGGCGGGAGGCGGTCGGGAGACCCAGTACTTC CASSQDGAGGGRETQYF
NA TRBJ2-3 TRBV29-1 NA TGCAGCGTTGGGACTGACTCTGGTACGCAGTATTTT CSVGTDSGTQYF
NA TRBJ2-5 TRBV5-6 NA TGTGCCAGCAGCTTGGGACTACGCCAAGAGACCCAGTACTTC CASSLGLRQETQYF
NA TRBJ2-1 TRBV7-9 TRBD1 TGTGCCAGCAGCCCCCGACAGGGGGCGTACAATGAGCAGTTCTTC CASSPRQGAYNEQFF
NA TRBJ2-7 TRBV15 NA TGTGCCACCAGCAGAGTCGGATCCTACGAGCAGTACTTC CATSRVGSYEQYF
NA TRBJ2-5 TRBV30 NA TGTGCCTGGCAACGATTGAGGGGCAGGGGCGAAGAGACCCAGTACTTC CAWQRLRGRGEETQYF
NA TRBJ1-1 TRBV30 TRBD1 TGTGCCTGGAGCGGGACAGGGGGAACTGAAGCTTTCTTT CAWSGTGGTEAFF
medium-sized TRBJ2-7 TRBV5-6 NA TGTGCCAGCAGCTTGGAGGGGGGTCTACTCTACGAGCAGTACTTC CASSLEGGLLYEQYF
NA TRBJ1-6 TRBV6-1 TRBD1 TGTGCCAGCAGTGAGACCGACAGGGAGGGTTCACCCCTCCACTTT CASSETDREGSPLHF
NA TRBJ2-3 TRBV4-2 NA TGTGCCAGCAGCCAAGAACTAGCCCCAAGGACAGATACGCAGTATTTT CASSQELAPRTDTQYF
once TRBJ2-3 TRBV6-1 NA TGTGCCAGCAGTGAAGCTGGGGGCGCAGATACGCAGTATTTT CASSEAGGADTQYF
NA TRBJ2-2 TRBV28 NA TGTGCCAGCAGTTTCGCGGGGTTGAACACCGGGGAGCTGTTTTTT CASSFAGLNTGELFF
NA TRBJ2-2 TRBV18 NA TGTGCCAGCTCACCATCTCAGGTTGGGGACACCGGGGAGCTGTTTTTT CASSPSQVGDTGELFF
NA TRBJ1-4 TRBV6-1 NA TGTGCCAGCAGTGACGAAGAGACAGGTCCGGATAAACTGTTTTTT CASSDEETGPDKLFF
NA TRBJ2-7 TRBV28 NA TGTGCCAGCAGTTTTAGTATCTACGAGCAGTACTTC CASSFSIYEQYF
NA TRBJ1-1 TRBV7-9 NA TGTGCCAGCACCCGGACAGTCCACACTGAAGCTTTCTTT CASTRTVHTEAFF
NA TRBJ2-7 TRBV7-8 NA TGTGCCAGCAGCTTAGACAGGCCTTGGAGACCTACGGCCTACGAGCAGTACTTC CASSLDRPWRPTAYEQYF
NA TRBJ1-5 TRBV6-5 NA TGTGCCAGCAGTTACTCTAGGGGGCAGCCCCAGCATTTT CASSYSRGQPQHF
NA TRBJ1-1 TRBV6-5 NA TGTGCCAGCAGTCGATCTGATCCCGGGGGGACTGAAGCTTTCTTT CASSRSDPGGTEAFF
NA TRBJ2-7 TRBV30 TRBD1 TGTGCCTGGAGTTTAAGACAGGGGGCGCGGGAGCAGTACTTC CAWSLRQGAREQYF
NA TRBJ2-7 TRBV15 TRBD2 TGTGCCACCAGCGGGCGAAGCGGGGGGGCCAACGAGCAGTACTTC CATSGRSGGANEQYF
few TRBJ1-5 TRBV10-3 TRBD1 TGTGCCATCAGTGAGACAGGGGGCTTCGGTGAGCCCCAGCATTTT CAISETGGFGEPQHF
NA TRBJ1-2 TRBV11-2 TRBD1 TGTGCCACCAGCCGAGGAGGAGGGGGCCCCTATGGCTACACCTTC CATSRGGGGPYGYTF
NA TRBJ2-7 TRBV14 NA TGTGCCAGCAGCCAAGATTTCTCCTGGGAAATATACGAGCAGTACTTC CASSQDFSWEIYEQYF
NA TRBJ2-7 TRBV5-1 NA TGCGCCAGCAGCCCGAGGCCCTCCTACGAGCAGTACTTC CASSPRPSYEQYF
NA TRBJ2-4 TRBV5-1 NA TGCGCCAGCGCCCCTTCTGGGGGTCTCAAAAACATTCAGTACTTC CASAPSGGLKNIQYF
NA TRBJ2-7 TRBV4-1 NA TGCGCCAGCAGCCAAGATAGTGCGGCTTCCTACGAGCAGTACTTC CASSQDSAASYEQYF
NA TRBJ2-2 TRBV28 TRBD1 TGTGCCAGCAGTTTATTGGACAGGGACGGGGAGCTGTTTTTT CASSLLDRDGELFF
few TRBJ1-2 TRBV14 TRBD1 TGTGCCAGCAGCCCGACAGGGGGCATCTATGGCTACACCTTC CASSPTGGIYGYTF
NA TRBJ1-2 TRBV19 TRBD1 TGTGCCAGTAGTATATCCCCCCGACAGGGTTACACCTTC CASSISPRQGYTF
NA TRBJ2-7 TRBV2 NA TGTGCCAGCAGTTTCCCATACTACGAGCAGTACTTC CASSFPYYEQYF
NA TRBJ1-2 TRBV5-1 TRBD1 TGCGCCAGCAGCCCGTCAGGGGGGCATGGCTACACCTTC CASSPSGGHGYTF
NA TRBJ2-1 TRBV2 TRBD2 TGTGCCAGCGGGGGACTAGCGGGGACTGAGCAGTTCTTC CASGGLAGTEQFF
NA TRBJ1-5 TRBV10-3 NA TGTGCCACCCGACAGACTATATCGAGCAATCAGCCCCAGCATTTT CATRQTISSNQPQHF
NA TRBJ1-3 TRBV7-9 NA TGTGCCAGCAGCATAAACCCAGAGTCTGGAAACACCATATATTTT CASSINPESGNTIYF
NA TRBJ2-1 TRBV7-8 NA TGTGCCAGCACTGGACGTTCCTACAATGAGCAGTTCTTC CASTGRSYNEQFF
few TRBJ2-2 TRBV25-1 NA TGTGCCAGCAGTGAATATGGTTCAGGGAACACCGGGGAGCTGTTTTTT CASSEYGSGNTGELFF
NA TRBJ2-7 TRBV27 TRBD1 TGTGCCAGCAGAGATCACAGGGGTCCCTACGGGCAGTACTTC CASRDHRGPYGQYF
NA TRBJ1-4 TRBV4-1 NA TGCGCCAGCAGCCAAGATCTGCAGACAGCGCGGCGTCAAAAACTGTTTTTT CASSQDLQTARRQKLFF
NA TRBJ1-6 TRBV10-2 NA TGCGCCAGCAAGGAGGGTTTGAATTCACCCCTCCACTTT CASKEGLNSPLHF
NA TRBJ2-7 TRBV2 TRBD1 TGTGCCAGCAGATTGGGAGTGGACAGGAGGGAGCAGTACTTC CASRLGVDRREQYF
NA TRBJ2-7 TRBV7-9 NA TGTGCCAGCAGCTTGAGGGAGTACGAGCAGTACTTC CASSLREYEQYF
NA TRBJ2-5 TRBV5-8 NA TGTGCCAGCAGCTTGGTGGGGGAGACCCAGTACTTC CASSLVGETQYF
NA TRBJ2-6 TRBV6-5 NA TGTGCCAGCAGTCCACAGGTCTCTGGGGCCAACGTCCTGACTTTC CASSPQVSGANVLTF
NA TRBJ2-7 TRBV4-2 NA TGTGCCAGCAGCCAAGACAGGGCCGCCTACGAGCAGTACTTC CASSQDRAAYEQYF
NA TRBJ2-7 TRBV4-2 NA TGTGCCAGCAGCGAACCGGGGCCCTCCTACGAGCAGTACTTC CASSEPGPSYEQYF
NA TRBJ2-5 TRBV9 NA TGTGCCAGCAGCGCTTCCTCCGCGGGGCCCGGAGGAGAGACCCAGTACTTC CASSASSAGPGGETQYF
NA TRBJ2-5 TRBV4-1 TRBD2 TGCGCCAGCAGCCAAGTGTGGCGGGGGACCGGGGAGACCCAGTACTTC CASSQVWRGTGETQYF
NA TRBJ2-6 TRBV7-3 TRBD1 TGTGCCAGCAGCCTGGGACAGTCAATCTCTGGGGCCAACGTCCTGACTTTC CASSLGQSISGANVLTF
NA TRBJ1-5 TRBV30 NA TGTGCCTGGAGTTCGTCAGAGCATCAGCCCCAGCATTTT CAWSSSEHQPQHF
NA TRBJ2-5 TRBV7-2 NA TGTGCCAGCAGCTTAGTGACACTATCTCAAGAGACCCAGTACTTC CASSLVTLSQETQYF
NA TRBJ2-1 TRBV27 TRBD2 TGTGCCAGCAGTTTAGGGGAGGGACAGTCCTCAGCGGGAGGGGGAAGCTCCTACAATGAGCAGTTCTTC CASSLGEGQSSAGGGSSYNEQFF
NA TRBJ2-3 TRBV5-3 TRBD2 TGTGCCAGCCCAAAGACGCGGGGGGAGCCTAGCACAGATACGCAGTATTTT CASPKTRGEPSTDTQYF
few TRBJ1-6 TRBV28 NA TGTGCCAGCAGTTTCCAATATAATTCACCCCTCCACTTT CASSFQYNSPLHF
NA TRBJ1-1 TRBV6-5 NA TGTGCCAGCGGATACACTGAAGCTTTCTTT CASGYTEAFF